A selection of T cell receptor beta chains follows, all from one sample in a study of blood T cell repertoires in COVID-19. Some clones are missing from TCRdb's copy, which holds only in-frame ones; the method was immunoSEQ multiplex PCR. The sample lists under 200,000 clones; about 86% were seen once. The specimen sequenced was PBMCs or T cells enriched from blood (not recorded which). Receptor source: a woman between 50 and 59 years old in a cohort exposed to, infected with or recovered from COVID-19 (not recorded which). CDR3s include the opening cysteine and the closing phenylalanine or tryptophan. The order of the fields is D gene, J gene, V gene, clone size, CDR3 DNA, CDR3 protein. The D gene is left open where the match is weak. Clone sizes are given selectively: once, few, many, or a class where the clone is expanded.

>-|TRBJ2-2|TRBV7-2|-
TGTGCCAGCAGCTTAGTAGCTACCGGGGAGCTGTTTTTT
CASSLVATGELFF
>-|TRBJ1-1|TRBV30|-
TGTGCCTGGACCGAAGACGGGTTGAATGAAGCTTTCTTT
CAWTEDGLNEAFF
>TRBD2|TRBJ2-1|TRBV6-1|once
TGTGCCAGCAGTGGAACCGGGACTAGCGGGGAGGATGAGCAGTTCTTC
CASSGTGTSGEDEQFF
>-|TRBJ1-2|TRBV18|-
TGTGCCAGCTCACGAGAGACAGGCTTAGGCTACACCTTC
CASSRETGLGYTF
>TRBD1|TRBJ1-2|TRBV28|-
TGTGCCAGCAGCTTAAACAGGGGTGGGATGGATGGCTACACCTTC
CASSLNRGGMDGYTF
>TRBD1|TRBJ1-5|TRBV28|-
TGTGCCAGCAGTGCGTCGGACAGGGCGGGTCAGCCCCAGCATTTT
CASSASDRAGQPQHF
>-|TRBJ1-1|TRBV27|-
TGTGCCAGCAGTTTTCAGGAGGACACTGAAGCTTTCTTT
CASSFQEDTEAFF
>-|TRBJ2-1|TRBV19|-
TGTGCCAGTAGTCCACAGGGGGGGGATGAGCAGTTCTTC
CASSPQGGDEQFF
>-|TRBJ2-3|TRBV6-5|-
TGTGCCAGCAGTTACGGGAGGTGGCCAGATACGCAGTATTTT
CASSYGRWPDTQYF
>-|TRBJ1-5|TRBV6-6|-
TGTGCCAGCAGTCCTCCGACAGCCCTTTATAGCAATCAGCCCCAGCATTTT
CASSPPTALYSNQPQHF
>-|TRBJ2-6|TRBV4-3|-
TGCGCCAGCAGCCAAGATGGGAGCTCTGGGGCCAACGTCCTGACTTTC
CASSQDGSSGANVLTF
>TRBD2|TRBJ2-5|TRBV27|-
TGTGCCAGCAGTCGAAGCGGGGGGATCCAAGAGACCCAGTACTTC
CASSRSGGIQETQYF
>TRBD1|TRBJ1-2|TRBV2|-
TGTGCCAGCCCGCAACAGGGGTACTATGGCTACACCTTC
CASPQQGYYGYTF
>-|TRBJ2-3|TRBV6-2/TRBV6-3|few
TGTGCCAGCAGTACCACCTTTGCGGCAGATACGCAGTATTTT
CASSTTFAADTQYF
>TRBD2|TRBJ2-1|TRBV7-3|-
TGTGCCAGCAGCTCGGGACTAGCGGGAGGGCCGACGTTCTTC
CASSSGLAGGPTFF
>-|TRBJ1-3|TRBV7-9|-
TGTGCCAGCAGCTTAGAAATGCAGGGTAGGACTGGAAACACCATATATTTT
CASSLEMQGRTGNTIYF
>TRBD1|TRBJ1-5|TRBV7-8|-
TGTGCCAGCAGCTTATACCCCGGACAGGGGAGCAATCAGCCCCAGCATTTT
CASSLYPGQGSNQPQHF
>TRBD2|TRBJ2-3|TRBV12-5|-
TGTGCTAGTGGTTTACGTCCAGCGGGAGTCCTTAGGGGAGATACGCAGTATTTT
CASGLRPAGVLRGDTQYF